This T cell receptor (beta chain) was found in a study of technical replicates of blood from a few donors (dated by TCRdb to about 2017). Cut back by 4 bases and 2 bases, the V and J ends lie 10 bases apart. The CDR3 measures 13 amino acids from cysteine to phenylalanine. The retained sequence is limited to the CDR3, 39 bases, with the frame set at the first base. The germline V gene specifies SQVTM as CDR1 and ANQGSEA as CDR2. Receptor amplification or capture employed the immunoSEQ multiplex PCR assay. Held by TCRdb, this immuneACCESS table contains in-frame sequences only and omits some clones. Under half of the omission traces to an unresolved V gene where checked; the cause of the rest is unknown. The sample profile shows approximately 89,000 clones; approximately 93% of them were found once. About 0.25% of the sample goes to the ten largest clones. Remarks on this clone: What antigen it recognizes has not been identified. One base away there is no much larger clone; base qualities are not given.

This TCR was recovered from a human donor in good health. The material sequenced was T cells isolated from PBMCs. The sequence is built from TRBV29-1 and TRBJ2-3; TRBD1 is a weak D gene call, 5 bases matching. The DNA sequence is as follows: TGCAGCGTTGTTGACAGTCCCACAGATACGCAGTATTTT. This is translated as CSVVDSPTDTQYF.